This T cell receptor beta chain was sequenced in a study of T cells in Graves' hyperthyroidism and ophthalmopathy. Whole-study findings and limits: Appearing also in blood were most of the thyroid clonotypes expanded above 0.001.

Using RNA transcripts as the source, TCR beta CDR3 regions were amplified. HTBI primers were the set used in a first-round RT-PCR of the TCR CDR3. TCRdb processed the multiplex PCR reads anew with MiXCR; each CDR3 protein has one entry. The profile shows under 450,000 distinct CDR3 sequences, 15% to 19% of them singletons. This clonotype was counted many times. The antigen remains unidentified. There are 12 residues in the CDR3. V shed 4 bases and J shed 9 bases, with 13 bases lying between them. Hyperthyroidism, newly diagnosed and lasting under 2 months, affected patients aged 18 to 65. Each diagnosis was grounded in clinical symptoms, serum thyroxine and TRAb, thyroid ultrasound, and orbital computed tomography. The PBMCs studied were ones that came from 10 ml fresh peripheral blood.

The sequencing input was blood. This TCR was sampled from a woman younger than 35 with Graves' hyperthyroidism. V gene TRBV12-3 or TRBV12-4 combines with J gene TRBJ2-7; D possibly uses TRBD1 or TRBD2 (5 bases each). This CDR3 reads CASSSGQRGQYF. The CDR3 nucleotides are TGTGCCAGCAGTTCGGGGCAAAGAGGGCAGTACTTC.